Below are 19 T cell receptor beta chains sequenced from a single sample in a study of T cells in Graves' hyperthyroidism and ophthalmopathy. Amplification of TCR beta CDR3 regions was performed using RNA transcripts as template. In the first-round RT-PCR of the TCR CDR3, the HTBI primer set was used. TCRdb reprocessed the multiplex PCR reads with MiXCR, giving one entry per CDR3 protein. The data contain about 290,000 distinct CDR3 sequences, roughly 13% of them seen just once; the ten biggest clones take up 7.9%. The source material was blood. The source of these receptors is a woman in her thirties or forties with Graves' hyperthyroidism.

The rearrangement uses TRBV9 and TRBJ2-1; no firm D call. With 0 bases removed from V and 6 bases from J, the gap between germline ends came to 10 bases. Germline CDR1 and CDR2: SGDLS and YYNGEE. The CDR3 is 14 amino acids. CDR3 sequence: CASSVDHVSNEQFF. The CDR3, as DNA: TGTGCCAGCAGCGTAGATCACGTTAGCAATGAGCAGTTCTTC. Drawing the rest from reference TRBV9 and TRBJ2-1, the complete variable domain is DSGVTQTPKHLITATGQRVTLRCSPRSGDLSVYWYQQSLDQGLQFLIQYYNGEERAKGNILERFSAQQFPDLHSELNLSSLELGDSALYFCASSVDHVSNEQFFGPGTRLTVL.

This clonotype was detected ten times or more. The chain is built from TRBV5-1 and TRBJ2-7; D uncertain. The CDR3 sequence is 16 residues long. Trimming took off 4 bases at V and 2 bases at J, with 19 bases between the two ends. Germline V gene data show CDR1 as SGHRS and CDR2 as YFSETQ. The CDR3 nucleotides are TGCGCCAGCAGCCCGAGGCAAGGGTCCGCAACCTACGAGCAGTACTTC. It is translated as CASSPRQGSATYEQYF.

Ten or more counts support this clonotype. CDR3 DNA sequence: TGTGCCAGCAGCCCAGGACTAGCGGGACCTAGCACAGATACGCAGTATTTT. This codes for CASSPGLAGPSTDTQYF. The J gene is TRBJ2-3, the V gene TRBV7-9, with 12 bases that match TRBD2. This CDR3 contains 17 residues. Per the germline V gene, CDR1 is SEHNR and CDR2 is FQNEAQ (reference sequence). The junction had 6 bases not matched to a gene; V was cut back by 5 bases and J by 0 bases.

As regards this clonotype: The germline gene is not matched at one end of the junction; a read error may be the cause. The chain links TRBV6-1 to TRBJ1-1, with D perhaps TRBD1 (5 bases). Germline assignment: CDR1 MNHNS and CDR2 SASEGT. CDR3 length: 13 residues. CDR3 sequence reads: CASSYSVTGLLLF. The CDR3, as DNA: TGTGCCAGCAGTTACAGTGTAACGGGACTCCTTCTCTTT.

This clonotype was counted at least ten times. CDR3 amino acids: CASSYLRSGRGPPEQFF. CDR3 DNA: TGTGCCAGCAGTTACCTCCGTAGCGGGAGGGGCCCCCCCGAGCAGTTCTTC. The rearrangement joins TRBV6-6 to TRBJ2-1; 11 bases map to TRBD2. In germline, CDR1 is MNHNY, CDR2 SVGAGI (reference sequence). After removal of 2 bases from V and 10 bases from J, the junction contained 13 bases not matched to a gene. The CDR3 has 17 amino acids.

In its sample, this clonotype was seen many times. CDR3 in amino acids: CASSRTERETQYF. In DNA, the CDR3 is TGCGCCAGCAGCCGGACTGAGAGAGAGACCCAGTACTTC. The chain uses TRBV5-1 and TRBJ2-5; D may be TRBD2 (5 bases). There are 13 residues in the CDR3. The germline CDR1 and CDR2 sequences are SGHRS and YFSETQ. Trimming removed 4 bases from V and 4 bases from J, with 11 bases in between.

The chain employs TRBV7-9 and TRBJ2-7, with D hard to call. V lost 5 bases to trimming and J lost 3 bases, with 11 bases between them. The length of the CDR3 is 13 residues. Germline V gene lookup returns CDR1 SEHNR and CDR2 FQNEAQ (reference sequence). CDR3 sequence: CASSRKTIYEQYF. The CDR3 coding sequence is TGTGCCAGCAGCCGAAAAACGATCTACGAGCAGTACTTC.

V and J are TRBV11-2 and TRBJ2-3, with 8 bases aligning to TRBD2. The ends lost 3 bases at V and 5 bases at J; junction bases unmatched: 10. CDR3 length equals 16 residues. Germline V gives CDR1 SGHAT, CDR2 FQNNGV. CDR3 DNA: TGTGCCAGCAGCTTCACGGGAGGGCCTTATGGAGATACGCAGTATTTT. Its translation is CASSFTGGPYGDTQYF. The complete variable domain, with remaining parts taken from reference TRBV11-2 and TRBJ2-3, reads EAGVAQSPRYKIIEKRQSVAFWCNPISGHATLYWYQQILGQGPKLLIQFQNNGVVDDSQLPKDRFSAERLKGVDSTLKIQPAKLEDSAVYLCASSFTGGPYGDTQYFGPGTRLTVL.

This clonotype was counted at least ten times. V usage is TRBV28 and J usage is TRBJ2-3; 11 bases fit TRBD1. The V segment lost 3 bases and the J segment 6 bases; nucleotides outside the gene matches: 5. The CDR3 length is 15 residues. CDR1 and CDR2 (germline): MDHEN, SYDVKM. CDR3 sequence reads: CASSFGQGAADTQYF. In DNA form, the CDR3 reads TGTGCCAGCAGTTTTGGACAGGGGGCCGCGGATACGCAGTATTTT.

The rearrangement joins TRBV7-8 to TRBJ1-1; TRBD1 is a possible D gene (6 bases). Germline CDR1 reads SGHVS; CDR2 reads FQNEAQ. Trimming removed 6 bases at V and 10 bases at J, with 18 bases between. The CDR3 contains 13 residues. The chain's CDR3 is CASRQGFSSGAFF. The CDR3 nucleotides are TGTGCCAGCAGACAGGGTTTTTCCTCTGGAGCTTTCTTT.

This clonotype was observed at least ten times. The V call is TRBV19, the J call TRBJ2-2; a possible D gene is TRBD2 (6 bases). The CDR3 sequence is 14 residues long. V lost 6 bases and J lost 4, with 12 bases in between. Germline V gives CDR1 LNHDA, CDR2 SQIVND (reference sequence). CDR3 region: CASRPGLRTGELFF. DNA for the CDR3: TGTGCCAGTAGGCCGGGACTCCGCACCGGGGAGCTGTTTTTT.

There are many counts of this clonotype. The chain links TRBV2 to TRBJ1-2, with TRBD1 identical over 8 bases. This CDR3 comprises 13 residues. The germline gives CDR1 SNHLY, CDR2 FYNNEI. V lost 7 bases to trimming and J lost 7 bases; unmatched junction nucleotides: 8. The CDR3 sequence: CASTLRGQGGYTF. CDR3 DNA: TGTGCCAGCACCCTCAGGGGGCAAGGTGGCTACACCTTC.

This clonotype showed up many times. The V and J genes are TRBV11-2 and TRBJ2-3; 7 bases are a match to TRBD1. Germline V lookup: CDR1 SGHAT, CDR2 FQNNGV. With V trimmed by 5 bases and J by 4 bases, 3 bases remained unmatched. The CDR3 has 13 residues. The CDR3: CASSRGGADTQYF. For the CDR3, the DNA is TGTGCCAGCAGCCGAGGGGGCGCAGATACGCAGTATTTT.

This clonotype showed up just a few times. This chain links TRBV24-1 with TRBJ1-5; D is possibly TRBD1 (6 bases). The V gene's germline CDR1 is KGHDR and CDR2 SFDVKD. The germline V and J ends were trimmed by 4 bases and 7 bases, with 7 bases remaining between them. This CDR3 region has 12 residues. This chain's CDR3 is CATSEGGQPQHF. CDR3 nucleotides: TGTGCCACCAGTGAAGGGGGACAGCCCCAGCATTTT.

This clonotype has a count of ten or more. V usage is TRBV20-1 and J usage is TRBJ2-5; 7 bases match TRBD2. Germline V gene data show CDR1 as DFQATT and CDR2 as SNEGSKA (reference sequence). This CDR3 spans 11 amino acids. CDR3 sequence (DNA): TGCAGCGGACTAGGGCAAGAGACCCAGTACTTC. Encoded protein: CSGLGQETQYF.

In its sample, this clonotype was seen a few times. The chain uses TRBV12-3 or TRBV12-4 and TRBJ1-1, with D uncertain. The CDR3 spans 14 residues. V gave up 3 bases and J gave up 5 bases, with 13 bases separating them. The DNA for the CDR3 is TGTGCCAGCAGTTTCGCCGGGTCTGGTACTGAAGCTTTCTTT. Protein product: CASSFAGSGTEAFF.

This sequence joins TRBV14 and TRBJ1-2, with 9 bases lining up with TRBD1. The CDR3 is made up of 15 amino acids. Per the germline V gene, CDR1 is SGHDN and CDR2 is FVKESK. Germline trimming cut 4 bases from V and 8 bases from J; bases unmatched to any gene: 11. The CDR3 coding sequence is TGTGCCAGCAGCCTAACGGGACAGGGAATGGAAGGCTACACCTTC. Protein product: CASSLTGQGMEGYTF.

The table lists this clonotype with many counts. The chain is built from TRBV6-4 and TRBJ1-2, with 7 bases identical to TRBD1. Looked up from germline, CDR1 is MRHNA and CDR2 is SNTAGT. Losses at the gene ends were 2 bases for V and 7 bases for J; bases not matched to a gene: 7. The CDR3 has 14 residues. The CDR3 loop reads CASSDGTEVGGYTF. The CDR3 DNA sequence: TGTGCCAGCAGTGACGGGACAGAAGTAGGTGGCTACACCTTC.

The chain recombines TRBV7-9 with TRBJ1-1; tentative D call: TRBD1 (5 bases). In germline, CDR1 is SEHNR, CDR2 FQNEAQ (reference sequence). This CDR3 is 12 amino acids long. With 6 bases removed from V and 6 bases from J, the gap between germline ends came to 11 bases. The CDR3 DNA sequence: TGTGCCAGCAGTTTCAGGGAGGCTGAAGCTTTCTTT. Protein product: CASSFREAEAFF.